This TCR beta chain was captured by sequencing in a study of post-analysis software for immune sequencing data. Study summary: Patients had relapsing-remitting, secondary progressive or progressive-relapsing multiple sclerosis; some lacked subtype.

This CDR3 is built from 14 residues. From germline, CDR1 is SGHRS and CDR2 YFSETQ. Trimming shortened V by 0 bases and J by 3 bases, and 9 bases separated the two germline ends. Sequencing libraries made from TCR beta cDNA carried unique molecular identifiers. TCRdb fed the PCR reads into MiXCR, producing one record per CDR3 protein. The table records about 800,000 distinct CDR3 sequences, just under 30% of them present only once. As for this clonotype: What it binds is not known.

Study-wide findings and caveats: Elevated frequency relative to controls characterized four to six TRBV segments in patients, TRBV5-6, TRBV5-1 and TRBV20-1 among them. By F measure, samples from a shared preparation batch strongly co-clustered.

The TCR sequence derives from a girl under 18 with multiple sclerosis. The rearrangement uses TRBV5-1 and TRBJ1-1; unclear D gene. Input material: blood. The CDR3 here is CASSLARRDTEAFF. The CDR3 DNA reads as TGCGCCAGCAGCTTGGCGAGGAGGGACACTGAAGCTTTCTTT.